This T cell receptor beta chain was obtained from a study of cytomegalovirus exposure and HLA in healthy donors. Study results and limitations: Among TCR sequences, most were rare, though some public TCRs appeared in many donors. Later analysis suggested links between common viral pathogens and several top significant clusters. Reportedly, cytomegalovirus status was diagnosed with high sensitivity and specificity. In a later analysis, V- and J-gene trimming of beta chains associated with a DCLRE1C missense variant, replicated independently.

PCR used 60 Vbeta primers and 13 Jbeta primers. Assay used: immunoSEQ multiplex PCR; TCRdb lists only in-frame clones, some missing. The data show roughly 200,000 clones, with around 80% seen just once and 3.7% held by the top ten. Note on this clone: Its target is not known.

The V end lost 4 bases, the J end lost 9 bases, and 13 bases lay between the germline ends. This CDR3 has 14 residues. The V gene's germline CDR1 is SGHTA and CDR2 FQGTGA. J is TRBJ1-6 and V is TRBV7-3; TRBD1 might be the D (5 bases). The TCR was taken from an older woman in good health and CMV-seropositive. Source material: PBMCs. In nucleotides, the CDR3 is TGTGCCAGCAGCTCGGGGGGGGGTGGTTCACCCCTCCACTTT. Encoded protein: CASSSGGGGSPLHF.